This TCR beta chain was captured in a study of T cells in Graves' hyperthyroidism and ophthalmopathy. Study-level findings and limits: Among thyroid clonotypes expanded above 0.001, most also appeared in blood.

Amplification of TCR beta CDR3 regions used RNA as the template. Researchers ran a first-round RT-PCR on the TCR CDR3 using the HTBI primer set. TCRdb re-called the multiplex PCR reads with MiXCR, one entry per CDR3 protein. The sample consists of a few hundred thousand distinct CDR3 sequences, 14% of them appearing once. The V and J ends lost 0 bases and 5 bases respectively, with 10 bases between them. There are 14 residues in the CDR3. Germline CDR1 and CDR2: SGHRS and YFSETQ. The table lists this clonotype with a few counts. The antigen is undetermined. Patients with ophthalmopathy all had a Clinical Activity Score of at least 3, a NOSPECS grade of at least 4 and duration under 3 months. Each 10 ml fresh peripheral blood draw supplied the PBMCs.

The sample was blood. The J gene is TRBJ2-3, the V gene TRBV5-1; no firm D call. This sequence originates from a woman aged 25 to 39 with Graves' ophthalmopathy. The CDR3 here is CASSLGHPEDTQYF. The CDR3 coding sequence is TGCGCCAGCAGCTTGGGCCACCCTGAAGATACGCAGTATTTT.